These 14 T cell receptor beta chains originate from one sample sequenced in a study of PD-1 blockade in classical Hodgkin lymphoma. Clones were sequenced by immunoSEQ multiplex PCR, and TCRdb holds only the in-frame ones, with some missing. The sample holds about 20,000 clones, roughly 80% seen once. Time point defined: cycle 4 day 1 (C4D1), after 6 weeks of nivolumab. Every patient relapsed after autologous stem cell transplantation, and brentuximab vedotin exposure varied. Magnetic negative selection was used to purify CD8+ T cells from thawed PBMCs. The starting material was CD8+ T cells from blood, obtained before the fourth cycle of nivolumab. All receptors come from a human donor with classical Hodgkin lymphoma.

The V and J genes are TRBV21-1 and TRBJ2-5; the table's TRBD1 call for D was not verified on the DNA. TRBV21-1 is tagged as a pseudogene. The CDR3 extends over 16 amino acids. The CDR3 sequence is CASRARDKAKEETQYF. The CDR3 DNA is TGTGCCAGCAGGGCTCGGGACAAGGCCAAGGAAGAGACCCAGTACTTC.

This sequence joins TRBV5-1 and TRBJ2-2; D not resolved. The germline V gene has CDR1 SGHRS and CDR2 YFSETQ. The V gene lost 2 bases and the J gene lost 7 bases, with 6 bases spanning the gap. The CDR3 has 12 residues. The CDR3 spells CASSFSSGELFF. CDR3 in DNA: TGCGCCAGCAGCTTCAGTAGCGGGGAGCTGTTTTTT. The full variable domain, in which reference TRBV5-1 and TRBJ2-2 provide the parts outside the CDR3, is KAGVTQTPRYLIKTRGQQVTLSCSPISGHRSVSWYQQTPGQGLQFLFEYFSETQRNKGNFPGRFSGRQFSNSRSEMNVSTLELGDSALYLCASSFSSGELFFGEGSRLTVL.

This clone has more than one count but fewer than ten. CDR3 loop: CASSTATGGKEEKLFF. The CDR3 nucleotides read TGTGCCAGCAGCACTGCGACAGGGGGGAAAGAGGAAAAACTGTTTTTT. The chain recombines TRBV5-6 with TRBJ1-4; 9 positions match TRBD1. The CDR3 spans 16 residues. With V trimmed by 4 bases and J by 8 bases, 12 bases remained unmatched. CDR1 and CDR2 (germline): SGHDT, YYEEEE.

This chain joins TRBV30 and TRBJ2-5; D gene unclear. The germline V and J ends were trimmed by 0 bases and 1 base, with 12 bases remaining between them. Looked up from germline, CDR1 is GTSNPN and CDR2 is SVGIG (reference sequence). The CDR3 has 15 amino acids. The DNA for the CDR3 is TGTGCCTGGAGTGTAAACGCCTGGGGCCAAGAGACCCAGTACTTC. Residues: CAWSVNAWGQETQYF.

This chain uses TRBV29-1 with TRBJ2-2, with a possible D match to TRBD1 (5 bases). This CDR3 spans 13 amino acids. V lost 6 bases to trimming and J lost 1 base, with 9 bases between them. CDR1 and CDR2 from the germline V gene are SQVTM and ANQGSEA. The CDR3 region is CSVLTENTGELFF. The DNA for the CDR3 is TGCAGCGTCCTGACAGAGAACACCGGGGAGCTGTTTTTT.

V usage is TRBV12-5 and J usage is TRBJ1-3; D is possibly TRBD1 (5 bases). Germline V gene lookup returns CDR1 LGHNT and CDR2 FRNRAP. The CDR3 contains 16 residues. The V and J ends lost 4 bases and 2 bases respectively, with 15 bases between them. The CDR3 DNA follows: TGTGCTAGTGGTTGGGGCCCTCCGGGGGCTGGAAACACCATATATTTT. It specifies CASGWGPPGAGNTIYF.

CDR3: CASSGGTSGRSTDTQYF. For the CDR3, the DNA is TGTGCCAGCAGCGGAGGGACTAGCGGCCGTAGCACAGATACGCAGTATTTT. The rearrangement links TRBV9 to TRBJ2-3, with TRBD2 matching 11 bases. The CDR3 extends over 17 amino acids. The trim removed 3 bases at V and 0 bases at J, leaving 6 bases unmatched. CDR1 and CDR2 (germline): SGDLS, YYNGEE. Combining the CDR3 with reference TRBV9 and TRBJ2-3 gives the whole variable domain DSGVTQTPKHLITATGQRVTLRCSPRSGDLSVYWYQQSLDQGLQFLIQYYNGEERAKGNILERFSAQQFPDLHSELNLSSLELGDSALYFCASSGGTSGRSTDTQYFGPGTRLTVL.

J is TRBJ1-3 and V is TRBV9; D is unclear. Germline assignment: CDR1 SGDLS and CDR2 YYNGEE. The CDR3 extends over 13 amino acids. V was trimmed by 4 bases and J by 4 bases, leaving 9 bases between them. As DNA, the CDR3 is TGTGCCAGCAGCACCCCTAGCGGAAACACCATATATTTT. This translates into CASSTPSGNTIYF.

The V call is TRBV16, the J call TRBJ2-1; 10 nucleotides match TRBD2. This CDR3 region has 16 residues. Germline V CDR1 and CDR2: KGHSY, FQNENV. Germline trimming cut 2 bases from V and 9 bases from J; bases unmatched to any gene: 10. The CDR3 here is CASSQRLGTSAGEQFF. The CDR3 DNA reads as TGTGCCAGCAGCCAAAGGCTAGGGACTAGCGCGGGTGAGCAGTTCTTC.

The V and J genes are TRBV5-3 and TRBJ2-7; tentatively, D is TRBD1 (5 bases). TRBV5-3 is classed as an ORF, of uncertain function. This CDR3 has 13 amino acids. The V end lost 0 bases, the J end lost 5 bases, and 9 bases lay between the germline ends. CDR3 nucleotides: TGTGCCAGAAGCTTGGTAGGGGAAGACGAGCAGTACTTC. Translation: CARSLVGEDEQYF.

This chain joins TRBV21-1 and TRBJ2-7. TRBV21-1 is labeled a pseudogene. The CDR3 is 15 residues long. CDR3 region: CASSTKRAAPYEQYF. In DNA, the CDR3 is TGTGCCAGCAGCACTAAAAGGGCAGCACCCTACGAGCAGTACTTC.

This chain joins TRBV19 and TRBJ2-5; D possibly corresponds to TRBD2 (6 bases). The CDR3 has 16 residues. Germline V CDR1 and CDR2: LNHDA, SQIVND (reference sequence). V was clipped by 4 bases and J by 0 bases, with 15 bases between them. The CDR3 loop reads CASSSERVSYQETQYF. In DNA form, the CDR3 reads TGTGCCAGTAGTAGCGAGCGGGTCTCGTACCAAGAGACCCAGTACTTC.

The chain recombines TRBV11-3 with TRBJ2-7, with no clear D. The CDR3 is made up of 12 amino acids. Germline V gene lookup returns CDR1 SGHNT and CDR2 YENEEA. V was pared by 2 bases and J by 2 bases, with 4 bases between. The CDR3 sequence is CASSLTPYEQYF. The CDR3 nucleotides read TGTGCCAGCAGCTTAACGCCCTACGAGCAGTACTTC.

This clone was seen once. This rearrangement joins TRBV9 to TRBJ2-3; D not certain. V gave up 0 bases and J gave up 7 bases, with 9 bases separating them. This CDR3 is 13 amino acids long. Germline V gene data show CDR1 as SGDLS and CDR2 as YYNGEE. CDR3: CASSVVSPHTQYF. The CDR3 nucleotides are TGTGCCAGCAGCGTAGTTTCACCACATACGCAGTATTTT.